The clone carrying this T cell receptor (beta chain) appeared once. This entry is derived from a study of blood T cell repertoires in COVID-19. Study information: The origin of the acute and convalescent COVID-19 samples was the United States, Italy and Spain. Sources were T cells, B-cell-depleted T cells, or PBMCs; the material itself was cDNA or gDNA.

Patients in Seattle were enrolled during active infection, then followed longitudinally. Original processing notes: Scientists estimated how many nucleated cells there were by amplifying reference gene primers. Assay used: immunoSEQ multiplex PCR; TCRdb lists only in-frame clones, some missing. D and trimming were read from the DNA, whereas the V and J calls and clone size are those reported in that table. Of around 140,000 clones detected, approximately 89% appear once; the ten largest clones hold more than 9.5%. This CDR3 contains 15 residues. The germline CDR1 and CDR2 sequences are SGHTA and FQGNSA. The V and J ends lost 6 bases and 2 bases, in that order; junction bases with no gene match: 7.

The sample comprised peripheral blood. V and J are TRBV7-2 and TRBJ2-1; 7 bases match TRBD1. The TCR comes from a woman in her seventies with COVID-19, enrolled during active disease. The CDR3 loop is CASSHGQGAYNEQFF. CDR3 in DNA: TGTGCCAGCAGTCATGGGCAGGGGGCCTACAATGAGCAGTTCTTC.